This record covers a single T cell receptor (beta chain). This clone's antigen is unknown. No qualities accompany the bases; no much larger clone lies one base away. The record originates from a study of early stage breast cancer tumors (dated by TCRdb to 2016 to 2017). Background for the entire study: Of the approximately 15 invasive breast tumors, about 13 were found to be estrogen receptor-positive, progesterone receptor-positive and HER2-negative. Most of the 12 ER+/PR+/HER2- tumors were invasive ductal carcinomas, while the other four were invasive lobular carcinomas. On average, each sample had roughly 9.5-fold read coverage. A total of about 2,800,000 templates, representing 850,000 to 1,400,000 unique clonotypes, were detected across all samples. Results and caveats for the whole study, not just this receptor: Greater similarity was observed between blood and normal breast repertoires than between blood and tumor repertoires, and tumor was distinguished from normal in about 90% of the 16 patients when each tissue was compared with blood. Because the cohort was small, a breakdown by tumor subtype could not be done. Compared with adjacent normal breast tissue, tumors had higher clonality and roughly 2.5-fold greater T cell density. Sequencing bulk genomic DNA from unsorted cells could not capture chain pairing or functional markers like CD4, CD8 and FOXP3. Enriched TCRB sequences shared across patients were found to be mostly commonly generated sequences that were unlikely to play an important role in the tumor microenvironment.

Deletion took 0 bases off V and 3 bases off J, with a span of 18 bases between the germline ends. The CDR3 sequence holds 17 residues, the cysteine and phenylalanine included. CDR3 DNA only is kept here, 51 bases in frame from base 1. Taken from the germline V gene, the CDR1 and CDR2 loops are SGHDT and YYEEEE. Each sample was amplified in two independent genomic DNA replicates, using around 550 ng for blood and around 1.6 ug for tumor or normal breast. TCRB sequencing of genomic DNA was carried out with the ImmunoSeq Intro kit according to the manufacturer's instructions. Multiplex PCR was run for about 30 cycles using proprietary primers and spike-in control sequences for absolute quantification. Single-end 150-bp reads were used to sequence an 87-bp fragment spanning the CDR3 plus the flanking V and J genes. Seven samples, each with two replicates, were multiplexed per lane of an Illumina MiSeq using version 3.0 chemistry. On the authors' methods: The vendor's proprietary pipeline handled the raw data processing, merging both replicates into a single result for each sample. A clonotype was defined as productive rearrangements that share the same V-gene family, CDR3 amino acid sequence and J-gene segment. To compute clonality, the normalized Shannon entropy (Pielou evenness) of TCRB abundances was subtracted from 1. T cell density was estimated as total templates divided by the number of input cells, with the number of input cells inferred from the DNA input amount. Total repertoire diversity and clonality were estimated with Recon using default parameters. Clonotypes with over 0.1% abundance in tumor and at least 32-fold higher abundance in tumor than in normal breast were defined as tumor-enriched. Here the immuneACCESS table is served through TCRdb, limited to in-frame sequences with V and J called. Missing clones are a known gap in these copies; in checked studies unresolved V genes cover under half, and the rest lacks a known reason. The D gene and trimming were derived from the DNA, and the V and J assignments and clone size from that table. The table for this sample lists about 9,500 clones; approximately 70% of them were counted only once. Roughly 7.7% of the sample belongs to the ten largest clones.

About 19-50 mg of tumor tissue was diced and typically yielded more than 2.5 ug of DNA. The study profiled bulk TCR beta-chain repertoires in matched peripheral blood, tumor and adjacent normal breast tissue taken from over 15 patients with early-stage breast cancer. Once resection was done, tumor tissue identified by eye was cut out and put into prechilled RNAlater. Tumor tissue (roughly 19-50 mg) was diced and then homogenized with a TissueLyser II in RLTplus buffer containing beta-mercaptoethanol and antifoaming agent. The Qiagen AllPrep DNA/RNA Mini kit was used for genomic DNA extraction. The chain is made from TRBV5-6 and TRBJ1-2, and perhaps TRBD1 as D gene, on 6 matching bases. The TCR sequence derives from a person in their fifties with breast cancer. The sequenced sample was breast tumor tissue. CDR3 sequence: CASSLVVKGRGDYGYTF. The DNA sequence is TGTGCCAGCAGCTTGGTGGTAAAGGGCAGGGGCGACTATGGCTACACCTTC.